This passage covers 17 T cell receptor beta chains from one sample sequenced in a study of T cell repertoires in cytomegalovirus infection. No antigens are known for them. TCRdb re-analysed the reads in MiXCR, keeping a single row per CDR3 protein. The table has roughly 350,000 distinct CDR3 sequences, nearly 35% seen once. The material sequenced was cultured PBMCs, taken from culture after CMV antigen stimulation. Every receptor here comes from a human donor in good health (CMV status not recorded). Some clones in this sample may be carry-over from other donors' samples.

This clonotype was seen only a few times. CDR3 protein: CASSLASVAGQPQHF. In nucleotides, the CDR3 is TGTGCCAGCAGTCTGGCTAGTGTGGCGGGCCAGCCCCAGCATTTT. The V and J genes are TRBV12-3 or TRBV12-4 and TRBJ1-5, with D uncertain. The CDR3 spans 15 residues. The V and J ends lost 5 bases and 7 bases respectively, with 18 bases between them.

This clonotype appeared a single time. This chain uses TRBV6-2 or TRBV6-3 with TRBJ2-1; 16 bases fit TRBD2. The CDR3 is 16 residues long. The V and J ends lost 7 bases and 9 bases, in that order; junction bases with no gene match: 9. CDR1 is MNHEY and CDR2 is SVGEGT in the germline V gene. The CDR3 DNA sequence: TGTGCCAGCAAACGAACGGGACTAGCGGGAGGGGTTGAGCAGTTCTTC. Its protein is CASKRTGLAGGVEQFF.

The J gene is TRBJ1-5, the V gene TRBV7-2, with 7 bases aligning to TRBD1. The J segment lost 6 bases and the V segment lost 1 base, leaving 3 bases of the junction unmatched. The CDR3 consists of 14 residues. Per the germline V gene, CDR1 is SGHTA and CDR2 is FQGNSA. CDR3 protein: CASSLEQGGQPQHF. The CDR3 coding sequence is TGTGCCAGCAGCTTAGAGCAGGGGGGTCAGCCCCAGCATTTT.

The chain joins TRBV5-1 to TRBJ2-7, with D hard to call. Germline values: CDR1 SGHRS, CDR2 YFSETQ. The CDR3 sequence is 15 residues long. Trimming left V 5 bases short and J 3 bases short, with 18 bases between. This CDR3 is CASREGRALSYEQYF. The CDR3 coding sequence is TGCGCCAGCAGAGAAGGCCGGGCCCTAAGCTACGAGCAGTACTTC.

This clonotype appeared a few times. This chain links TRBV19 with TRBJ2-1; 10 nucleotides align to TRBD2. This CDR3 has 15 residues. The junction had 3 bases not matched to a gene; V was cut back by 5 bases and J by 2 bases. Germline V CDR1 and CDR2: LNHDA, SQIVND (reference sequence). For the CDR3, the DNA is TGTGCCAGTAGTGCGACTAGCGGGCCCTACAATGAGCAGTTCTTC. Its translation: CASSATSGPYNEQFF.

This chain links TRBV6-1 with TRBJ1-1; D is undetermined. Looked up from germline, CDR1 is MNHNS and CDR2 is SASEGT. This CDR3 is 12 amino acids long. V shed 4 bases and J shed 3 bases, with 6 bases lying between them. DNA for the CDR3: TGTGCCAGCAGTGTTGGGGACACTGAAGCTTTCTTT. Its protein is CASSVGDTEAFF.

A few counts support this clonotype. This chain connects TRBV12-3 or TRBV12-4 to TRBJ1-2; 7 bases are a match to TRBD1. The CDR3 is 15 residues long. With 6 bases clipped from V and 0 bases from J, the junction kept 7 bases outside the gene matches. CDR3 sequence reads: CASSPRGTANYGYTF. DNA of the CDR3: TGTGCCAGCAGCCCCAGGGGGACAGCTAACTATGGCTACACCTTC.

J is TRBJ1-6 and V is TRBV19; possibly TRBD1 for D (5 bases). Trimming cost V 1 base and J 0 bases, with 13 bases left between them. Germline assignment: CDR1 LNHDA and CDR2 SQIVND (reference sequence). The CDR3 has 18 amino acids. The CDR3 protein is CASSIAPAGSSYNSPLHF. The CDR3 DNA reads as TGTGCCAGTAGTATAGCCCCTGCAGGGAGCTCCTATAATTCACCCCTCCACTTT.

This clonotype has a count of ten or more. The chain has TRBV7-2 and TRBJ2-3; 9 bases map to TRBD2. The V gene's germline CDR1 is SGHTA and CDR2 FQGNSA. The CDR3 extends over 15 amino acids. J gave up 2 bases and V 3 bases, and 3 bases lay outside the gene matches. CDR3 bases: TGTGCCAGCAGCTTGACTAGCGGAAACACAGATACGCAGTATTTT. Protein sequence: CASSLTSGNTDTQYF.

The chain joins TRBV19 to TRBJ2-5, with 13 bases lining up with TRBD2. The V and J ends lost 7 bases and 5 bases, in that order; junction bases with no gene match: 16. This CDR3 comprises 18 residues. Germline loops: CDR1 LNHDA, CDR2 SQIVND (reference sequence). CDR3: CASTKTTTSGRWKETQYF. The CDR3 coding sequence is TGTGCCAGTACTAAAACTACGACTAGCGGGAGGTGGAAGGAGACCCAGTACTTC.

This rearrangement joins TRBV24-1 to TRBJ2-3, with D unclear. Trimming pared 2 bases from V and 2 bases from J, leaving 13 bases between. The length of the CDR3 is 16 residues. Germline V gene lookup returns CDR1 KGHDR and CDR2 SFDVKD. The CDR3 bases are TGTGCCACCAGTGATTCATCCGTCCACCCCACAGATACGCAGTATTTT. Its protein is CATSDSSVHPTDTQYF.

The chain employs TRBV9 and TRBJ2-1; tentatively, D is TRBD1 (6 bases). The V and J ends lost 0 bases and 9 bases respectively, with 16 bases between them. Germline assignment: CDR1 SGDLS and CDR2 YYNGEE. The CDR3 is made up of 15 amino acids. The CDR3 region is CASSVGPDRVGEQFF. In DNA form, the CDR3 reads TGTGCCAGCAGCGTAGGTCCGGACAGAGTAGGTGAGCAGTTCTTC.

The J gene is TRBJ1-6, the V gene TRBV6-2 or TRBV6-3; 7 bases fit TRBD1. The CDR3 is 18 residues long. From germline, CDR1 is MNHEY and CDR2 SVGEGT. V trimming: 1 base; J trimming: 10 bases; junction bases outside the gene matches: 16. CDR3: CASSYYNPSNWDSSPLHF. The CDR3 DNA follows: TGTGCCAGCAGTTACTACAATCCCTCGAACTGGGACAGCTCACCCCTCCACTTT.

The chain recombines TRBV5-6 with TRBJ2-7; D uncertain. The V end lost 1 base, the J end lost 5 bases, and 7 bases lay between the germline ends. CDR1 and CDR2 from the germline V gene are SGHDT and YYEEEE. The CDR3 is 12 residues long. In nucleotides, the CDR3 is TGTGCCAGCAGCTTGACGGGTAACGAGCAGTACGTC. Protein: CASSLTGNEQYV.

The chain is built from TRBV6-1 and TRBJ1-2; TRBD1 matches at 8 bases. The length of the CDR3 is 15 residues. Germline CDR1 and CDR2: MNHNS and SASEGT. V shed 6 bases, J shed 3 bases, and the junction held 9 bases outside the gene matches. The CDR3 reads CASRPRGRGHYGYTF. For the CDR3, the DNA is TGTGCCAGCAGACCCAGGGGGCGCGGGCACTATGGCTACACCTTC.

This clonotype has a single count. The V and J genes are TRBV28 and TRBJ2-5, with D perhaps TRBD1 (6 bases). The CDR3 spans 13 residues. Germline CDR1 MDHEN, CDR2 SYDVKM. V lost 10 bases and J lost 1, with 13 bases in between. In DNA, the CDR3 is TGTGCCACCGACGGACAGCCCCAAGAGACCCAGTACTTC. This gives the protein CATDGQPQETQYF.

The CDR3 here is CASSLGTDSEKLFF. The CDR3 DNA is TGTGCCAGCAGCTTAGGGACAGATTCTGAAAAACTGTTTTTT. The chain couples TRBV7-6 to TRBJ1-4; weak D call: TRBD1 (6 bases). CDR3 length equals 14 residues. Looked up from germline, CDR1 is SGHVS and CDR2 is FNYEAQ. Between the trimmed V and J ends, which lost 1 base and 7 bases, there was a span of 10 bases.